The clone carrying this T cell receptor beta chain turned up a few times. Under the authors' procedure: Estimation of nucleated cell counts was performed using reference gene primer amplification. Assay: immunoSEQ multiplex PCR; the TCRdb copy retains only in-frame clones and omits some. V and J calls and clone size are those listed in that table; D and trimming were worked out from the DNA. This table has approximately 530,000 clones, approximately 91% appearing once. Seattle patients were enrolled while actively infected and followed longitudinally. The source of the sample is a study of blood T cell repertoires in COVID-19. Study information: Samples of COVID-19 (acute and convalescent) were obtained from the United States, Italy and Spain.

The clonotype was recovered from a woman aged 45-59 years with COVID-19, enrolled during active disease. Sequencing was done on a sample of peripheral blood.

CDR3 amino acids: CASSPAGLSSDGYTF. The CDR3 nucleotides read TGTGCCAGCTCACCAGCGGGACTTTCAAGCGATGGCTACACCTTC. The gene calls are TRBV18 and TRBJ1-2; D might be TRBD1 (5 bases). CDR1 is KGHSH, CDR2 LQKENI, per germline. V lost 2 bases to trimming and J lost 6 bases, with 16 bases between them. The CDR3 has 15 amino acids.